A selection of T cell receptor beta chains follows, all from one sample in a study of cytomegalovirus exposure and HLA in healthy donors. The method was immunoSEQ multiplex PCR; TCRdb's version includes in-frame clones alone and lacks a portion of them. This table holds some 120,000 clones, about 80% found once. Sequencing was performed on PBMCs. Every receptor here comes from a man aged 25 to 40 in good health and CMV-seropositive. Both conserved end residues are part of each CDR3. D genes are given only for firm matches. Size is stated for part of the rows, as once, few or many counts, or as a class when the clone is expanded.

clone_size	v_call	d_call	j_call	cdr3_aa	cdr3_nt
NA	TRBV9	NA	TRBJ1-3	CASSNGDISGNTIYF	TGTGCCAGCAGCAACGGGGACATCTCTGGAAACACCATATATTTT
NA	TRBV6-5	NA	TRBJ1-2	CASSYSSRGWDYGYTF	TGTGCCAGCAGTTACTCGTCCCGCGGGTGGGACTATGGCTACACCTTC
few	TRBV21-1	NA	TRBJ1-3	CASSSRPGTGNTIYF	TGTGCCAGCAGCTCCAGGCCAGGGACTGGAAACACCATATATTTT
NA	TRBV28	TRBD1	TRBJ2-3	CASSKGTGWGASADTQYF	TGTGCCAGCAGTAAGGGGACAGGTTGGGGTGCAAGCGCAGATACGCAGTATTTT
NA	TRBV5-1	TRBD2	TRBJ2-1	CASSLGLAGAPPYNEQFF	TGCGCCAGCAGCCTCGGACTAGCGGGGGCACCTCCCTACAATGAGCAGTTCTTC
few	TRBV4-1	TRBD1	TRBJ2-3	CASSLSGTGSDTQYF	TGCGCCAGCAGCCTATCCGGGACAGGGTCTGATACGCAGTATTTT
NA	TRBV6-5	NA	TRBJ1-1	CASSEEVRATEAFF	TGTGCCAGCAGTGAAGAGGTCAGAGCCACTGAAGCTTTCTTT
once	TRBV5-1	NA	TRBJ1-3	CASSLGGAASGNTIYF	TGCGCCAGCAGCCTAGGAGGGGCTGCGTCTGGAAACACCATATATTTT
NA	TRBV4-2	TRBD2	TRBJ2-3	CASSQDTSGGTDTQYF	TGTGCCAGCAGCCAAGACACTAGCGGGGGCACAGATACGCAGTATTTT
NA	TRBV5-1	NA	TRBJ2-2	CASSPALIVRGELFF	TGCGCCAGCAGCCCCGCTTTAATTGTGCGCGGGGAGCTGTTTTTT
NA	TRBV5-1	TRBD2	TRBJ2-1	CASSPLAGGNGEQFF	TGCGCCAGCAGCCCATTAGCGGGGGGGAACGGTGAGCAGTTCTTC
NA	TRBV6-4	TRBD1	TRBJ1-3	CASSGTGLSGNTIYF	TGTGCCAGCAGCGGGACAGGGCTCTCTGGAAACACCATATATTTT
NA	TRBV9	TRBD1	TRBJ2-3	CASSSSRGGISDTQYF	TGTGCCAGCAGCTCCAGTAGAGGGGGCATTAGTGATACGCAGTATTTT
NA	TRBV2	TRBD1	TRBJ1-2	CASSDRGPYYGYTF	TGTGCCAGCAGTGACAGGGGGCCCTACTATGGCTACACCTTC
NA	TRBV18	NA	TRBJ1-1	CASSPSSTGSAFF	TGTGCCAGCTCACCGTCGTCGACTGGGTCGGCTTTCTTT
few	TRBV5-1	NA	TRBJ1-1	CASRLQDGEAFF	TGCGCCAGCAGACTCCAGGATGGTGAAGCTTTCTTT
few	TRBV6-6	TRBD1	TRBJ1-2	CASSGPGQGDYGYTF	TGTGCCAGCAGTGGCCCCGGACAGGGGGATTACGGCTACACCTTC
NA	TRBV6-5	TRBD2	TRBJ2-1	CASSQLAGLDEQFF	TGTGCCAGCAGCCAACTAGCGGGGCTGGATGAGCAGTTCTTC
NA	TRBV19	TRBD2	TRBJ2-2	CASQLAGVSGELFF	TGTGCCAGCCAACTAGCGGGGGTATCCGGGGAGCTGTTTTTT
once	TRBV4-2	NA	TRBJ1-2	CASSQERQGLGGYTF	TGTGCCAGCAGCCAAGAGCGGCAGGGCCTTGGTGGCTACACCTTC
NA	TRBV5-1	TRBD1	TRBJ1-1	CASSWTGQGMNTEAFF	TGCGCCAGCAGCTGGACTGGACAGGGAATGAACACTGAAGCTTTCTTT
NA	TRBV7-6	NA	TRBJ2-6	CASSGRLGANVLTF	TGTGCCAGCAGCGGCCGTCTGGGGGCCAACGTCCTGACTTTC
NA	TRBV27	TRBD1	TRBJ2-7	CASSTRGTGTYEQYF	TGTGCCAGCAGTACTCGCGGGACAGGGACCTACGAGCAGTACTTC
few	TRBV6-1	NA	TRBJ1-2	CASSEALDRGYTF	TGTGCCAGCAGTGAAGCGCTCGACAGAGGCTACACCTTC
NA	TRBV9	TRBD1	TRBJ1-2	CASSYDRARGYGYTF	TGTGCCAGCAGCTACGACAGGGCCAGGGGCTATGGCTACACCTTC
NA	TRBV10-1	TRBD1	TRBJ2-7	CASSESLHGQGKVYEQYF	TGCGCCAGCAGTGAGTCGCTTCACGGACAGGGCAAGGTATACGAGCAGTACTTC
NA	TRBV29-1	TRBD2	TRBJ2-2	CSAGGATGELFF	TGCAGCGCCGGGGGGGCCACCGGGGAGCTGTTTTTT
NA	TRBV11-2	NA	TRBJ2-6	CASSSSGGPLPSGANVLTF	TGTGCCAGCAGCTCTTCGGGGGGCCCCCTTCCTTCTGGGGCCAACGTCCTGACTTTC
NA	TRBV6-5	TRBD2	TRBJ2-2	CASFNPGGNTGELFF	TGTGCCAGCTTTAACCCGGGGGGGAACACCGGGGAGCTGTTTTTT
NA	TRBV5-1	NA	TRBJ1-5	CASSLEGRNQPQHF	TGCGCCAGCAGCTTGGAGGGGCGGAATCAGCCCCAGCATTTT
NA	TRBV5-6	NA	TRBJ2-7	CASSFPGTPYEQYF	TGTGCCAGCAGCTTCCCCGGGACTCCATACGAGCAGTACTTC
NA	TRBV7-6	NA	TRBJ2-5	CASSLGTIETQYF	TGTGCCAGCAGCTTAGGGACTATCGAGACCCAGTACTTC
NA	TRBV6-5	NA	TRBJ1-6	CASSYGPNSPLHF	TGTGCCAGCAGTTACGGGCCGAATTCACCCCTCCACTTT
few	TRBV9	TRBD2	TRBJ2-3	CASSVWRGGGDTQYF	TGTGCCAGCAGCGTATGGCGGGGGGGAGGAGATACGCAGTATTTT
NA	TRBV6-5	NA	TRBJ2-1	CASSRETSFHGQFF	TGTGCCAGCAGCCGAGAGACTAGTTTCCATGGGCAGTTCTTC
NA	TRBV9	NA	TRBJ1-1	CASSVGQVNTEAFF	TGTGCCAGCAGCGTAGGACAAGTGAACACTGAAGCTTTCTTT
NA	TRBV18	TRBD1	TRBJ1-1	CASSLTGGNTEAFF	TGTGCCAGCTCTCTGACAGGGGGAAACACTGAAGCTTTCTTT
NA	TRBV5-1	NA	TRBJ2-2	CASSMRQNTGELFF	TGCGCCAGCAGCATGCGACAGAACACCGGGGAGCTGTTTTTT
few	TRBV7-9	NA	TRBJ1-1	CASSSIQEAFF	TGTGCCAGCAGCTCCATACAAGAAGCTTTCTTT